These T cell receptor beta chains were read from a single sample in a study of blood T cell repertoires in COVID-19. TCRdb's copy holds only in-frame clones and misses some; the assay was immunoSEQ multiplex PCR. The data show roughly 260,000 clones, with 91% seen just once and approximately 1.2% held by the top ten. Sample: PBMCs or T cells enriched from blood (not recorded which). The receptors here all came from a human donor in a cohort exposed to, infected with or recovered from COVID-19 (not recorded which). The donor label of this sample is uncertain. CDR3s include the opening cysteine and the closing phenylalanine or tryptophan. The D gene is left open where the match is weak.

D gene	V gene	J gene	CDR3 DNA	CDR3 protein
-	TRBV29-1	TRBJ2-7	TGCAGCGTTGACTCAGTGAACGAGCAGTACTTC	CSVDSVNEQYF
TRBD1	TRBV5-1	TRBJ1-5	TGCGCCAGCAGCCCGGACAGGGGGCCCCTTTGGCCCCAGCATTTT	CASSPDRGPLWPQHF
TRBD1	TRBV18	TRBJ1-2	TGTGCCAGCTCACCAACCGGGACAGGGGGCAACTATGGCTACACCTTC	CASSPTGTGGNYGYTF
-	TRBV5-1	TRBJ2-7	TGCGCCAGCAGCTTTGGCAGGCGCTACTACGAGCAGTACTTC	CASSFGRRYYEQYF
-	TRBV9	TRBJ2-7	TGTGCCAGCAGCGTTTGGCCAGGCTCTACCTCCTCCTATGACGAGCAGTACTTC	CASSVWPGSTSSYDEQYF
-	TRBV5-6	TRBJ1-1	TGTGCCAGCAGCGTCGCGGGGGGCGGCACTGAAGCTTTCTTT	CASSVAGGGTEAFF
TRBD2	TRBV19	TRBJ2-1	TGTGCCAGTAGGGGGACTAGCGGGGGTAGTAATGAGCAGTTCTTC	CASRGTSGGSNEQFF
-	TRBV18	TRBJ1-5	TGTGCCAGCTCACACAGAGATAGCAATCAGCCCCAGCATTTT	CASSHRDSNQPQHF
-	TRBV9	TRBJ2-3	TGTGCCAGCGAGCCTCGGTCTAGCACAGATACGCAGTATTTT	CASEPRSSTDTQYF
-	TRBV29-1	TRBJ1-5	TGCAGCGTTTTACAGGGTGGAAGCAATCAGCCCCAGCATTTT	CSVLQGGSNQPQHF
-	TRBV5-6	TRBJ1-2	TGTGCCAGCAGCTCAATAGCAGGGATGGCAGACGGCTACACCTTC	CASSSIAGMADGYTF
-	TRBV5-1	TRBJ1-5	TGCGCCAGCTCCCGGGGGGGAGGGCAGCCCCAGCATTTT	CASSRGGGQPQHF
-	TRBV4-2	TRBJ1-2	TGTGCCAGCAGCCAGGAGAGGTTAAACTATGGCTACACCTTC	CASSQERLNYGYTF
TRBD1	TRBV28	TRBJ1-1	TGTGCCAGCAGTTTCTTGGACAGGGGTGACACTGAAGCTTTCTTT	CASSFLDRGDTEAFF
TRBD1	TRBV12-3/TRBV12-4	TRBJ1-2	TGTGCCAGCAGGGAGGGGGCTGGCTATGGCTACACCTTC	CASREGAGYGYTF
TRBD1	TRBV4-2	TRBJ2-3	TGTGCCAGCAGCCAAGACCGGACAGGGGACCCCGATACGCAGTATTTT	CASSQDRTGDPDTQYF
-	TRBV7-6	TRBJ1-5	TGTGCCAGCAGCAGTTTAGAAAGTCAGCCCCAGCATTTT	CASSSLESQPQHF
TRBD1	TRBV27	TRBJ1-5	TGTGCCAGCAGTCCGGGACAGGTCAATCAGCCCCAGCATTTT	CASSPGQVNQPQHF